This TCR beta chain was profiled in a study of shared clonotypes between healthy human individuals. Background on the study: For every donor, three CD4 naive, three CD4 memory, two CD8 naive and one CD8 memory plates were used.

Donors had no recently reported acute infections or vaccinations and were HIV-negative. This CDR3 comprises 15 residues. J lost 4 bases, V lost 5 bases, and 8 bases had no gene match. The germline V gene has CDR1 MDHEN and CDR2 SYDVKM. Per the original methods: Filtering differed, since immunoSEQ gave only junction sequences and no quality scores. TCRdb's copy holds only in-frame clones and misses some; the assay was immunoSEQ multiplex PCR. V, J and clone size derive from that table, while D and trimming were established from the DNA sequence. The sample holds 850,000 to 1,100,000 clones, roughly 80% seen once. Details on this clone: Its antigen is still unknown.

Study-wide results and caveats: In the sorted subsets, rarefaction showed sequencing was incomplete despite large depth.

Sequenced input: memory CD4+ T cells from PBMCs. Subset reported: CD45RA-negative fraction. The chain links TRBV28 to TRBJ1-3; 7 bases are shared with TRBD1. This clonotype originated in a man younger than 35 in good health. Some clones in this sample may be carry-over from other donors' samples. The CDR3 nucleotides are TGTGCCAGCAGTCCCGCGACAGGGAAAGGAAACACCATATATTTT. It is translated as CASSPATGKGNTIYF.